These 13 T cell receptor beta chains share one sample of origin, sequenced in a study of regulatory T cells in long-lasting Graves disease. Through Arm-PCR of CDR3 regions and iRepertoire HTBI primers, TCR beta libraries were built. TCRdb called the multiplex PCR reads again in MiXCR, with one record for every CDR3 protein. This sample has 500,000 to 700,000 distinct CDR3 sequences; around 15% occur once, and the top ten carry around 19%. Documented time point: newly diagnosed GD, antithyroid drugs for less than 3 months. Researchers made the TCR library from RNA that was extracted from PBMCs. The same sample was also studied in work on T cells in Graves' hyperthyroidism and ophthalmopathy.

The sequencing here drew on peripheral blood mononuclear cells (PBMCs), taken at new diagnosis, from a patient treated with antithyroid drugs. These receptors all stem from a woman in her 30s with Graves disease.

As to this clonotype: Given the absence of the conserved phenylalanine or tryptophan at the CDR3 end, a read error is likely. V usage is TRBV18 and J usage is TRBJ2-7; no clear D. Per germline, CDR1 KGHSH and CDR2 LQKENI. Trimming removed 1 base at V and 3 bases at J, with 7 bases between. The CDR3 has 13 amino acids. Here the CDR3 reads CASSPRGGYEQYL. In DNA form, the CDR3 reads TGTGCCAGCTCACCACGGGGTGGCTACGAGCAGTACCTC.

This clonotype was counted a single time. It may be a read error: a sequence one base away is much more abundant. The rearrangement joins TRBV27 to TRBJ1-4; tentative D call: TRBD1 (6 bases). This CDR3 comprises 15 residues. In germline, CDR1 is MNHEY, CDR2 SMNVEV (reference sequence). V lost 5 bases and J 10 bases, leaving 20 bases between the germline ends. For the CDR3, the DNA is TGTGCCAGCAGTACAGGGAGCAGCACGCATGGAAAACTGTTTTTT. Translating it yields CASSTGSSTHGKLFF.

The sample holds many counts of this clonotype. J is TRBJ2-2 and V is TRBV20-1; weak D call: TRBD2 (6 bases). Germline V gene sequence: CDR1 DFQATT, CDR2 SNEGSKA (reference sequence). V was shortened by 3 bases and J by 4 bases, with 15 bases between the two germline ends. The CDR3 is made up of 15 amino acids. CDR3 in DNA: TGCAGTGCTAGCCGGGTGGGACTTACCACCGGGGAGCTGTTTTTT. Translating gives CSASRVGLTTGELFF.

This clonotype was seen more than once but under ten times. This chain joins TRBV10-3 and TRBJ1-1; the D gene is possibly TRBD1 (5 bases). The CDR3 consists of 17 residues. Germline CDR1 ENHRY, CDR2 SYGVKD. V was clipped by 3 bases and J by 5 bases, with 22 bases between them. CDR3: CAISDPTGVGGSTEAFF. In DNA, the CDR3 is TGTGCCATCAGTGATCCCACAGGCGTGGGGGGAAGTACTGAAGCTTTCTTT.

This clonotype appeared many times. DNA of the CDR3: TGTGCCAGCAGTTTATTCGGGAGGGATTACAATGAGCAGTTCTTC. Protein: CASSLFGRDYNEQFF. The rearrangement joins TRBV28 to TRBJ2-1; 8 bases agree with TRBD2. After removal of 1 base from V and 4 bases from J, the junction contained 3 bases not matched to a gene. The germline V gene encodes CDR1 MDHEN and CDR2 SYDVKM. The CDR3 has 15 amino acids.

The V and J genes are TRBV2 and TRBJ1-5, with D possibly being TRBD1 (6 bases). The V and J ends lost 7 bases and 4 bases respectively, with 8 bases between them. CDR1 and CDR2 (germline): SNHLY, FYNNEI. The length of the CDR3 is 12 residues. CDR3 DNA sequence: TGTGCCAGCAAGGACAGAAATCAGCCCCAGCATTTT. It is translated as CASKDRNQPQHF.

The chain carries TRBV20-1 and TRBJ1-5, with D uncertain. Between the trimmed V and J ends, which lost 0 bases and 6 bases, there was a span of 9 bases. CDR3 length equals 13 residues. Germline V gives CDR1 DFQATT, CDR2 SNEGSKA (reference sequence). The CDR3 loop is CSAREVLIQPQHF. CDR3 DNA: TGCAGTGCTAGAGAAGTACTAATTCAGCCCCAGCATTTT.

V gene TRBV7-2 combines with J gene TRBJ1-3; TRBD1 aligns across 7 bases. The germline V gene encodes CDR1 SGHTA and CDR2 FQGNSA. The ends lost 2 bases at V and 2 bases at J; junction bases unmatched: 3. CDR3 length: 15 residues. The DNA for the CDR3 is TGTGCCAGCAGCTTAAGGGGGCAGACTGGAAACACCATATATTTT. It is translated as CASSLRGQTGNTIYF. The full variable domain, with the rest looked up from reference TRBV7-2 and TRBJ1-3, is GAGVSQSPSNKVTEKGKDVELRCDPISGHTALYWYRQSLGQGLEFLIYFQGNSAPDKSGLPSDRFSAERTGGSVSTLTIQRTQQEDSAVYLCASSLRGQTGNTIYFGEGSWLTVV.

This clonotype was picked up many times. J is TRBJ1-1 and V is TRBV3-1; no firm D call. Trimming shortened V by 4 bases and J by 1 base, and 7 bases separated the two germline ends. Germline-derived CDR1 and CDR2 are LGHDT and YNNKEL (reference sequence). The CDR3 contains 13 residues. The CDR3 sequence is CASSPFGNTEAFF. The DNA for the CDR3 is TGTGCCAGCAGCCCTTTTGGGAACACTGAAGCTTTCTTT. Filled out from reference TRBV3-1 and TRBJ1-1, the complete variable domain reads DTAVSQTPKYLVTQMGNDKSIKCEQNLGHDTMYWYKQDSKKFLKIMFSYNNKELIINETVPNRFSPKSPDKAHLNLHINSLELGDSAVYFCASSPFGNTEAFFGQGTRLTVV.

V usage is TRBV15 and J usage is TRBJ1-4, with D unresolved. From germline, CDR1 is LNHNV and CDR2 YYDKDF (reference sequence). CDR3 length equals 18 residues. Trimming left V 0 bases short and J 7 bases short, with 21 bases between. The CDR3 DNA reads TGTGCCACCAGCAGAGATCAGGTGGGAACTCCGGGGAGTGAAAAACTGTTTTTT. It translates to CATSRDQVGTPGSEKLFF. The complete variable domain, with remaining parts taken from reference TRBV15 and TRBJ1-4, reads DAMVIQNPRYQVTQFGKPVTLSCSQTLNHNVMYWYQQKSSQAPKLLFHYYDKDFNNEADTPDNFQSRRPNTSFCFLDIRSPGLGDTAMYLCATSRDQVGTPGSEKLFFGSGTQLSVL.

The sample holds many counts of this clonotype. The gene calls are TRBV29-1 and TRBJ2-6; 11 bases match TRBD1. CDR1 and CDR2 (germline): SQVTM, ANQGSEA. CDR3 length: 16 residues. The trim removed 4 bases at V and 2 bases at J, leaving 4 bases unmatched. CDR3 sequence reads: CSVVPGQGAGANVLTF. The CDR3 nucleotides are TGCAGCGTTGTGCCGGGACAGGGGGCTGGGGCCAACGTCCTGACTTTC.

The chain combines TRBV18 with TRBJ2-3, with 11 bases that match TRBD2. Germline assignment: CDR1 KGHSH and CDR2 LQKENI. J gave up 8 bases and V 5 bases, and 6 bases lay outside the gene matches. This CDR3 region has 14 residues. Here the CDR3 DNA reads TGTGCCAGCTCAACAACTAGCGGGAGCGTTACGCAGTATTTT. Translation gives CASSTTSGSVTQYF. The full variable domain, completed using reference TRBV18 and TRBJ2-3, is NAGVMQNPRHLVRRRGQEARLRCSPMKGHSHVYWYRQLPEEGLKFMVYLQKENIIDESGMPKERFSAEFPKEGPSILRIQQVVRGDSAAYFCASSTTSGSVTQYFGPGTRLTVL.

The chain employs TRBV7-9 and TRBJ1-2; maybe TRBD1 (5 bases). This CDR3 has 15 residues. CDR1 SEHNR and CDR2 FQNEAQ come from the germline V gene (reference sequence). The V end was cut by 4 bases, the J end by 4 bases, with 16 bases between. This chain's CDR3 is CASSSLPDNPYGYTF. CDR3 DNA sequence: TGTGCCAGCAGCTCCCTACCGGACAACCCCTATGGCTACACCTTC.